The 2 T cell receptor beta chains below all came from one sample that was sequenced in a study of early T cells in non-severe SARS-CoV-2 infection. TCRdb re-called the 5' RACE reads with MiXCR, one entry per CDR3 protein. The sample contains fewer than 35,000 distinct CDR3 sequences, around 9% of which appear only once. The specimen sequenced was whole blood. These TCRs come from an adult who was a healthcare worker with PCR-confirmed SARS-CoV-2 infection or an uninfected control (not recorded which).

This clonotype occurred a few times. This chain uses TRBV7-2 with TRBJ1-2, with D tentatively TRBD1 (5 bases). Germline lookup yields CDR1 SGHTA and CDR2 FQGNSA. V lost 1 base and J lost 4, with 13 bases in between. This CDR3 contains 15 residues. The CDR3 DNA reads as TGTGCCAGCAGCTTAGTCCAGGGAGGAAGCTATGGCTACACCTTC. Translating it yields CASSLVQGGSYGYTF.

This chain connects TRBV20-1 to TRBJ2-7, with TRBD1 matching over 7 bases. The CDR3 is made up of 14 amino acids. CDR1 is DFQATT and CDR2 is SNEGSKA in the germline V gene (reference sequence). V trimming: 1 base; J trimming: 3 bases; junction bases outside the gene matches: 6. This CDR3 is CSARVPAGGYEQYF. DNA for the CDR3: TGCAGTGCTAGAGTTCCCGCAGGGGGCTACGAGCAGTACTTC.